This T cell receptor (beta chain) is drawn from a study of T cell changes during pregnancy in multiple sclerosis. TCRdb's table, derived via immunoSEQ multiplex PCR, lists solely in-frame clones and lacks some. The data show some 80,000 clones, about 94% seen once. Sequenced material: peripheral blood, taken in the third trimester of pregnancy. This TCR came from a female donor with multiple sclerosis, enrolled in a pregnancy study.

The CDR3 is CASSGRQGWNEQFF. The CDR3 coding sequence is TGTGCCAGCAGCGGGAGACAGGGGTGGAATGAGCAGTTCTTC. This chain uses TRBV9 with TRBJ2-1, with 8 bases lining up with TRBD1. The junction had 6 bases not matched to a gene; V was cut back by 3 bases and J by 7 bases. Germline CDR1 reads SGDLS; CDR2 reads YYNGEE. This CDR3 spans 14 amino acids.